This T cell receptor beta chain was identified during a study of blood T cell repertoires in COVID-19. About the study: Spain, Italy and the United States supplied samples that represented acute and convalescent COVID-19. The cDNA or gDNA used as material had been derived from T cells, B-cell-depleted T cells, or PBMCs.

Germline trimming cut 5 bases from V and 2 bases from J; bases unmatched to any gene: 2. From germline, CDR1 is SEHNR and CDR2 FQNEAQ (reference sequence). The CDR3 is 13 residues long. Original handling: Reference gene primer amplification gave nucleated cell count estimates. The repertoire was sequenced with immunoSEQ multiplex PCR; TCRdb's copy has only in-frame clones and lacks some. V, J and clone size are taken as reported in that table, and D and trimming were inferred from the DNA itself. This sample yields more than 95,000 clones, of which more than 85% are seen a single time; 5% to 6.5% belongs to the top ten.

Sequenced input: peripheral blood. The chain joins TRBV7-9 to TRBJ2-7, with TRBD1 identical over 8 bases. This receptor was obtained from a human donor in a cohort sampled during active COVID-19. CDR3 in amino acids: CASSRQGTYEQYF. In DNA, the CDR3 is TGTGCCAGCAGCCGACAGGGGACCTACGAGCAGTACTTC.